The rows below give T cell receptor beta chains drawn from one sample of a study of blood T cells in healthy people across ages. TCRdb used MiXCR to reprocess the 5' RACE reads, holding one entry per CDR3 protein. The table has 750,000 to 1,000,000 distinct CDR3 sequences, almost 30% seen once; the top ten hold roughly 10%. This sample also appeared in a second study, on T cells of mothers and their children.

Specimen: blood. These receptor sequences come from a middle-aged woman in good health. The CDR3 runs from the conserved cysteine through the conserved F or W. The order of the fields is J gene, V gene, D gene, clone size, CDR3 protein, CDR3 DNA. A D gene is named only where the DNA matches it firmly. Where a row states a size, it is once, few, many or the class of an expanded clone; other rows omit it.

TRBJ2-1	TRBV24-1	NA	many	CATSDRQRDEQFF	TGTGCCACCAGTGACCGACAGCGGGATGAGCAGTTCTTC
TRBJ2-3	TRBV6-5	TRBD2	many	CASSQTSMFLYF	TGTGCCAGCAGTCAGACTAGCATGTTCCTGTATTTT
TRBJ2-1	TRBV4-2	TRBD2	NA	CASTLAGGLYNEQFF	TGTGCCAGCACACTAGCGGGAGGGTTGTACAATGAGCAGTTCTTC
TRBJ2-1	TRBV10-3	NA	few	CAISHQKNNEQFF	TGTGCCATCAGCCATCAAAAAAACAATGAGCAGTTCTTC
TRBJ1-5	TRBV7-9	NA	NA	CASSSSRDYSNQPQHF	TGTGCCAGCAGCTCGAGCAGGGATTATAGCAATCAGCCCCAGCATTTT
TRBJ1-4	TRBV20-1	NA	NA	CSATDRESSTNEKLFF	TGCAGTGCTACGGACAGAGAGAGTTCAACTAATGAAAAACTGTTTTTT
TRBJ2-3	TRBV7-2	TRBD2	NA	CASSLGVAGGADTQYF	TGTGCCAGCAGCTTAGGCGTAGCGGGGGGCGCAGATACGCAGTATTTT
TRBJ2-4	TRBV5-6	NA	NA	CASSPGPDHNIQYF	TGTGCCAGCAGCCCGGGACCCGACCATAACATTCAGTACTTC
TRBJ1-5	TRBV7-9	NA	NA	CASSIQGPENSNQPQHF	TGTGCCAGCAGCATTCAGGGGCCAGAAAATAGCAATCAGCCCCAGCATTTT
TRBJ1-2	TRBV7-2	NA	NA	CASSFYAGPSYGYTF	TGTGCCAGCAGCTTTTATGCCGGCCCTTCCTATGGCTACACCTTC
TRBJ1-2	TRBV20-1	NA	NA	CSARDSGAIHYGYTF	TGCAGTGCTAGAGATTCCGGGGCAATACACTATGGCTACACCTTC
TRBJ2-2	TRBV7-3	NA	few	CASSLIIPGELFF	TGTGCCAGCAGCTTAATAATCCCCGGGGAGCTGTTTTTT
TRBJ1-1	TRBV7-9	TRBD1	few	CASSRNRGTSTEAFF	TGTGCCAGCAGTCGTAACAGGGGCACCAGCACTGAAGCTTTCTTT
TRBJ2-1	TRBV15	TRBD1	few	CATSKVQGARETQFF	TGTGCCACCAGCAAGGTCCAGGGGGCTAGGGAGACCCAGTTCTTC
TRBJ2-7	TRBV5-6	NA	NA	CASSFQETTYEQYF	TGTGCCAGCAGCTTCCAGGAAACTACCTACGAGCAGTACTTC
TRBJ2-7	TRBV4-1	NA	NA	CASSQETGLGDEQYF	TGCGCCAGCAGCCAAGAGACAGGACTAGGTGACGAGCAGTACTTC
TRBJ1-1	TRBV14	NA	few	CASSQVMGVTEAFF	TGTGCCAGCAGCCAAGTCATGGGGGTCACTGAAGCTTTCTTT
TRBJ1-2	TRBV12-3/TRBV12-4	NA	many	CASSSSTNYGYTF	TGTGCCAGCAGTTCTAGTACTAACTATGGCTACACCTTC
TRBJ2-7	TRBV7-8	TRBD2	few	CASSFGTSVPYEQYF	TGTGCCAGCAGCTTCGGGACTAGCGTCCCCTACGAGCAGTACTTC
TRBJ1-1	TRBV15	NA	NA	CATSSLSGSTEAFF	TGTGCCACCAGCAGTCTCTCTGGGAGCACTGAAGCTTTCTTT
TRBJ2-1	TRBV12-3/TRBV12-4	NA	many	CASSFSRDEQFF	TGTGCCAGCAGTTTCTCGAGGGATGAGCAGTTCTTC
TRBJ2-5	TRBV3-1	TRBD2	few	CASSQESLAGGRNQETQYF	TGTGCCAGCAGCCAAGAATCACTAGCGGGGGGCCGTAATCAAGAGACCCAGTACTTC
TRBJ2-1	TRBV7-2	TRBD2	few	CASSAGLAGGFDEQFF	TGTGCCAGCAGCGCGGGACTAGCGGGGGGGTTCGATGAGCAGTTCTTC
TRBJ2-1	TRBV20-1	NA	many	CKTARGLEQFF	TGCAAGACAGCCCGGGGACTCGAGCAGTTCTTC
TRBJ2-1	TRBV5-1	NA	many	CASSPRTRGVNNEQFF	TGCGCCAGCAGCCCCAGGACCCGGGGCGTAAACAATGAGCAGTTCTTC
TRBJ2-7	TRBV5-1	TRBD2	NA	CANSLGAGEWNEQYF	TGCGCCAACAGCTTGGGAGCGGGGGAATGGAACGAGCAGTACTTC
TRBJ2-5	TRBV29-1	NA	once	CSVEVRDGGETQYF	TGCAGCGTTGAGGTCAGGGACGGGGGAGAGACCCAGTACTTC
TRBJ2-1	TRBV7-9	NA	NA	CASTMSRGGNNEQFF	TGTGCCAGCACCATGAGTCGCGGGGGCAACAATGAGCAGTTCTTC
TRBJ1-2	TRBV12-3/TRBV12-4	NA	few	CASSLDGVYYGYTF	TGTGCCAGCAGTTTGGACGGGGTATACTATGGCTACACCTTC
TRBJ2-3	TRBV9	NA	NA	CASSVGARSTDTQYF	TGTGCCAGCAGCGTAGGTGCGAGAAGCACAGATACGCAGTATTTT
TRBJ2-3	TRBV9	TRBD2	few	CASSVAGGLSTDTQYF	TGTGCCAGCAGCGTAGCGGGAGGACTAAGCACAGATACGCAGTATTTT
TRBJ2-1	TRBV5-1	NA	many	CASSRAFSGGYEQFF	TGCGCCAGCAGCCGGGCCTTTTCGGGGGGCTATGAGCAGTTCTTC
TRBJ1-1	TRBV5-1	TRBD1	few	CASRPTGQPNTEAFF	TGCGCCAGCAGACCTACGGGACAGCCGAACACTGAAGCTTTCTTT
TRBJ2-5	TRBV9	NA	NA	CASSVALWEEETQYF	TGTGCCAGCAGCGTAGCTTTGTGGGAAGAAGAGACCCAGTACTTC
TRBJ2-3	TRBV7-3	NA	few	CASSLNPGSGVTDTQYF	TGTGCCAGCAGCTTAAACCCGGGTTCCGGGGTCACAGATACGCAGTATTTT
TRBJ1-2	TRBV28	NA	few	CASSSLNDGHGYTF	TGTGCCAGCAGTTCCCTAAACGACGGGCATGGCTACACCTTC
TRBJ2-5	TRBV27	NA	NA	CASSPHPDRYQETQYF	TGTGCCAGCAGTCCCCACCCGGACCGTTACCAAGAGACCCAGTACTTC
TRBJ1-3	TRBV6-5	NA	NA	CASSGGNTIYF	TGTGCCAGCAGCGGGGGAAACACCATATATTTT
TRBJ1-1	TRBV11-2	TRBD1	NA	CASSSPRQGSEAFF	TGTGCCAGCAGTTCGCCTCGACAGGGCTCTGAAGCTTTCTTT
TRBJ2-5	TRBV12-3/TRBV12-4	TRBD1	many	CASSPDRIQETQYF	TGTGCCAGCAGTCCGGACAGGATCCAAGAGACCCAGTACTTC
TRBJ2-3	TRBV28	TRBD2	NA	CAGSFDGPTSGRDTQYF	TGTGCCGGCAGTTTCGACGGGCCGACTAGCGGGAGAGATACGCAGTATTTT
TRBJ1-4	TRBV24-1	NA	NA	CATSDGGTEKLFF	TGTGCCACCAGTGATGGAGGGACAGAAAAACTGTTTTTT
TRBJ1-2	TRBV20-1	NA	many	CSARRVLIGYTF	TGCAGTGCTAGGAGGGTCCTTATCGGCTACACCTTC
TRBJ2-7	TRBV5-1	NA	NA	CASAYGGAYEQYF	TGCGCCAGCGCGTATGGGGGAGCCTACGAGCAGTACTTC
TRBJ2-7	TRBV6-2/TRBV6-3	NA	many	CASAQRYEQYF	TGTGCCAGCGCGCAGCGCTACGAGCAGTACTTC
TRBJ2-2	TRBV28	TRBD1	few	CASSPQDRGRSGELFF	TGTGCCAGCAGCCCCCAGGACAGGGGGCGTTCCGGGGAGCTGTTTTTT
TRBJ2-1	TRBV7-3	TRBD2	many	CASSTSGGRSEQFF	TGTGCCAGCTCGACTAGCGGGGGCCGTAGTGAGCAGTTCTTC
TRBJ2-5	TRBV9	NA	NA	CASRGRNQEQYF	TGTGCCAGCAGGGGTCGCAATCAGGAGCAGTACTTC
TRBJ2-3	TRBV6-6	NA	NA	CASSPKAILTDTQYF	TGTGCCAGCAGTCCTAAGGCAATACTCACAGATACGCAGTATTTT
TRBJ2-5	TRBV5-1	NA	many	CASSTVRETQYF	TGCGCCAGCTCGACAGTGAGAGAGACCCAGTACTTC
TRBJ1-2	TRBV6-6	NA	NA	CASRQPDLSGMYGYTF	TGTGCCAGCAGGCAACCCGATTTGTCAGGGATGTATGGCTACACCTTC